The next 9 T cell receptor beta chains were all read from a single sample in a study of T-cell memory formation after mild COVID-19. TCRdb re-called the 5' RACE reads with MiXCR, one entry per CDR3 protein. The table lists roughly 52,000 distinct CDR3 sequences, 8% to 10% of them singletons. Sequencing was performed on PBMCs or a T cell subset sorted from them (not recorded which). These receptors were obtained from a man in his late teens or twenties who had mild COVID-19 (a few samples of this study predate the infection). Cell type and time point are not known.

This clonotype was detected many times. The chain employs TRBV5-5 and TRBJ2-7, with TRBD1 identical over 8 bases. In germline, CDR1 is SGHKS, CDR2 YYEKEE (reference sequence). The CDR3 extends over 14 amino acids. The trim removed 4 bases at V and 2 bases at J, leaving 5 bases unmatched. CDR3 loop: CASSPGTGPYEQYV. The CDR3 DNA follows: TGTGCCAGCAGCCCTGGGACAGGACCCTACGAGCAGTACGTC.

This clonotype has more than one count but fewer than ten. The chain links TRBV2 to TRBJ2-1, with TRBD1 matching over 9 bases. V was pared by 6 bases and J by 2 bases, with 5 bases of the junction left unmatched. The CDR3 consists of 15 residues. Germline CDR1 and CDR2: SNHLY and FYNNEI. The CDR3 DNA follows: TGTGCCAGCAGCCTGGACAGGGGACCCTACAATGAGCAGTTCTTC. Translation: CASSLDRGPYNEQFF.

This clonotype was observed a handful of times. The chain combines TRBV5-1 with TRBJ1-1; maybe TRBD1 (5 bases). Germline V lookup: CDR1 SGHRS, CDR2 YFSETQ. The CDR3 sequence is 15 residues long. V was cut by 0 bases and J by 5 bases, with 14 bases left in between. This CDR3 is CASSLELGWGTEAFF. In DNA, the CDR3 is TGCGCCAGCAGCTTGGAACTGGGTTGGGGGACTGAAGCTTTCTTT.

The CDR3 coding sequence is TGTGCCAGCAGCAAAGTAGGGGGCGCCGGGTCTGGCTACACCTTC. Translation gives CASSKVGGAGSGYTF. V and J are TRBV7-8 and TRBJ1-2; TRBD1 agrees at 7 bases. Per the germline V gene, CDR1 is SGHVS and CDR2 is FQNEAQ. There are 15 residues in the CDR3. With 5 bases clipped from V and 7 bases from J, the junction kept 13 bases outside the gene matches.

As regards this clonotype: This may be a read error, as it is one base from a much larger clone. The chain uses TRBV12-3 or TRBV12-4 and TRBJ1-3; TRBD1 agrees at 7 bases. The CDR3 has 14 residues. CDR3 in amino acids: CASRETGSGNTIHF. CDR3 bases: TGTGCCAGCAGGGAGACAGGGTCGGGAAACACCATACATTTT.

This clonotype showed up just a few times. V is TRBV9 and J is TRBJ1-4; TRBD1 is a possible D gene (6 bases). V lost 3 bases, J lost 2 bases, and 11 bases lay in between. This CDR3 is 15 amino acids long. CDR1 SGDLS and CDR2 YYNGEE come from the germline V gene. This chain's CDR3 is CASSGRGLTNEKLFF. The DNA for the CDR3 is TGTGCCAGCAGCGGCCGGGGGCTGACTAATGAAAAACTGTTTTTT. Full variable domain (rest looked up from reference TRBV9 and TRBJ1-4): DSGVTQTPKHLITATGQRVTLRCSPRSGDLSVYWYQQSLDQGLQFLIQYYNGEERAKGNILERFSAQQFPDLHSELNLSSLELGDSALYFCASSGRGLTNEKLFFGSGTQLSVL.

V and J are TRBV5-1 and TRBJ1-3, with unresolved D. This CDR3 has 14 amino acids. V lost 7 bases, J lost 0 bases, and 11 bases lay in between. From germline, CDR1 is SGHRS and CDR2 YFSETQ. The CDR3 bases are TGCGCCAGCGGGAGTGGCGACTCTGGAAACACCATATATTTT. Its translation is CASGSGDSGNTIYF.

The J gene is TRBJ1-5, the V gene TRBV5-6, with D unresolved. Trimming removed 4 bases at V and 6 bases at J, with 14 bases between. CDR1 is SGHDT, CDR2 YYEEEE, per germline. This CDR3 is built from 14 residues. The CDR3 here is CASSTGDGSQPQHF. The DNA of the CDR3 is TGTGCCAGCAGCACCGGGGATGGCTCTCAGCCCCAGCATTTT.

The genes are TRBV6-5 and TRBJ2-3, with 7 bases matching TRBD1. Germline V gene data show CDR1 as MNHEY and CDR2 as SVGAGI. V shed 4 bases, J shed 3 bases, and the junction held 10 bases outside the gene matches. CDR3 length: 16 amino acids. CDR3 bases: TGTGCCAGCAGTTCCACAACAGGGGATAGGACAGATACGCAGTATTTT. It yields the protein CASSSTTGDRTDTQYF.